This T cell receptor beta chain was documented in a study of T cells after yellow fever vaccination. Background on the study: Low-cell-number fractions underwent preparation using SMART-Seq v4 Ultra Low Input. The study, taken as a whole, reports: Although most clonotypes did not, a small share appeared in both CD4 and CD8 compartments.

UMIs and a universal primer site were added when TCR cDNA was made by 5'RACE template switching. TCRdb itself ran the 5' RACE reads through MiXCR, one entry per CDR3 protein. The sample lists 100,000 to 150,000 distinct CDR3 sequences; 8% to 10% were seen once. In its sample, this clonotype was seen a few times. Its antigen is not identified. Germline CDR1 reads SGHVS; CDR2 reads FQNEAQ. This CDR3 contains 17 residues. Losses at the gene ends were 2 bases for V and 1 base for J; bases not matched to a gene: 5. The sample was CD8+ T cells sorted from PBMCs, taken on the day of the yellow fever booster vaccination. The clonotype comes from a man aged 18 to 30 who received the YFV17D yellow fever vaccine. This chain joins TRBV7-8 and TRBJ2-3; 11 bases map to TRBD2. The CDR3 is CASSLLGTSGRTDTQYF. The CDR3 DNA reads TGTGCCAGCAGCTTATTGGGGACTAGCGGCCGCACAGATACGCAGTATTTT.